A single sample is the source of the 3 T cell receptor beta chains below, sequenced in a study of Graves' ophthalmopathy and Graves' hyperthyroidism. The TCR beta CDR3 regions underwent amplification from RNA transcripts. The workflow started with a first-round RT-PCR run with HTBI primers and then moved on to a second-round multiplex PCR. Using its own MiXCR run on the multiplex PCR reads, TCRdb lists one record per CDR3 protein. This table has about 1.1 million distinct CDR3 sequences, about 38% appearing once. Sequenced material: peripheral blood or thyroid tissue (not recorded which). These receptors came from an adult man with Graves' hyperthyroidism.

As to this clonotype: This likely comes from a read error, as the CDR3 has no conserved phenylalanine or tryptophan at its end. The limits of the CDR3 on the DNA are not certain, so only TCRdb's listed CDR3 is given. This chain uses TRBV28 with TRBJ2-7; the table calls TRBD2, which could not be checked here. The CDR3 spans 10 residues, counting both ends. Germline CDR1 and CDR2: MDHEN and SYDVKM. CDR3 protein: CASRILKGTS.

This clonotype was counted a single time. A much larger clone differs by one base, so this may be a read error. The chain uses TRBV10-3 and TRBJ1-6; possible D gene TRBD1, 5 bases. The CDR3 covers 13 residues. V was shortened by 5 bases and J by 8 bases, with 10 bases between the two germline ends. Germline V lookup: CDR1 ENHRY, CDR2 SYGVKD. As DNA, the CDR3 is TGTGCCATCAGTTCCCCGGGGCATTCACCCCTCCACTTT. As protein: CAISSPGHSPLHF.

This clonotype was seen at least ten times. The chain joins TRBV7-6 to TRBJ2-7; D might be TRBD1 or TRBD2, each matching 5 bases. Per germline, CDR1 SGHVS and CDR2 FNYEAQ. The V end was cut by 5 bases, the J end by 5 bases, with 16 bases between. The CDR3 runs to 14 residues. In DNA, the CDR3 is TGTGCCAGCAGCCCCCGACAGCTGGGACACGAGCAGTACTTC. Residues: CASSPRQLGHEQYF.